This is a list of T cell receptor beta chains from one sample in a study of identical twins. One entry per CDR3 protein results from TCRdb running MiXCR on the 5' RACE reads. Of 550,000 to 700,000 distinct CDR3 sequences listed, about 20% were seen once; the top ten hold roughly 4%. A further study also used this sample, focusing on T cells expressing NK-cell markers.

What was sequenced was PBMCs. The receptors come from a young woman in good health. The CDR3 runs from the conserved cysteine through the conserved F or W. D genes are given only for firm matches. The size entry is marked missing in some rows and otherwise reads once, few, many or a size class.

clone size	D gene	V gene	J gene	CDR3 DNA	CDR3 protein
once	TRBD1	TRBV10-3	TRBJ1-1	TGTGCCATCAGTGTCGGGACCGACAGGGGGCCCACTGGAGCTTTCTTT	CAISVGTDRGPTGAFF
.	.	TRBV7-9	TRBJ2-1	TGTGCCAGCAGCCCCAGGGTGGGATCCTACAATGAGCAGTTCTTC	CASSPRVGSYNEQFF
.	TRBD1	TRBV10-3	TRBJ1-1	TGTGCCATCAGTGAGGGACAGGGATTCACTGAAGCTTTCTTT	CAISEGQGFTEAFF
many	TRBD1	TRBV9	TRBJ2-7	TGTGCCAGCAGCGGAGGGGACAGGGGGCCCTCCTACGAGCAGTACTTC	CASSGGDRGPSYEQYF
few	.	TRBV20-1	TRBJ1-1	TGCAGTGCTAGTTTGGGCCTAGACACTGAAGCTTTCTTT	CSASLGLDTEAFF
few	TRBD2	TRBV7-9	TRBJ2-3	TGTGCCAGCAGCAACCCTAGCGGGAGATACACAGATACGCAGTATTTT	CASSNPSGRYTDTQYF
.	.	TRBV12-3/TRBV12-4	TRBJ1-1	TGTGCCAGCAGCTTAGAGGCAGGGGTGGGTACTGAAGCTTTCTTT	CASSLEAGVGTEAFF
.	.	TRBV5-1	TRBJ2-1	TGCGCCAGCAGCTTGGACGGGGCAAATGCGTACAATGAGCAGTTCTTC	CASSLDGANAYNEQFF
.	.	TRBV5-4	TRBJ1-1	TGTGCCAGCAGCTCCAAGGGAACTAACACTGAAGCTTTCTTT	CASSSKGTNTEAFF
.	.	TRBV11-3	TRBJ1-2	TGTGCCAGCAGCTCCGATCCCTCTAACTATGGCTACACCTTC	CASSSDPSNYGYTF
.	TRBD1	TRBV5-1	TRBJ2-1	TGCGCCAGCAGCTTACTGACAGGGGCGCACAATGAGCAGTTCTTC	CASSLLTGAHNEQFF